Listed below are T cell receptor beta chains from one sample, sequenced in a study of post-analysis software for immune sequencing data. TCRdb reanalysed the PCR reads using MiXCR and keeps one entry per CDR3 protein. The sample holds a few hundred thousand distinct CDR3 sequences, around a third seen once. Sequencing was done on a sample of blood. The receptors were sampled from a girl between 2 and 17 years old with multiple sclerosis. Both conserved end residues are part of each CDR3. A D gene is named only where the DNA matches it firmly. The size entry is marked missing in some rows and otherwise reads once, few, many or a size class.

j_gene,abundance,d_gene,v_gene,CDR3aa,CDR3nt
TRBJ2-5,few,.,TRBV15,CATSAPIAAQETQYF,TGTGCCACCAGCGCGCCTATAGCGGCCCAAGAGACCCAGTACTTC
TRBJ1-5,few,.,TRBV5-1,CASSITGFDQPQHF,TGCGCCAGCAGCATCACAGGGTTCGATCAGCCCCAGCATTTT
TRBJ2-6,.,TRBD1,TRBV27,CASSLLGQGDSGANVLTF,TGTGCCAGCAGTTTACTCGGACAGGGGGACTCTGGGGCCAACGTCCTGACTTTC
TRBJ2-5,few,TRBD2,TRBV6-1,CASSVLAGGEETQYF,TGTGCCAGCAGTGTACTAGCGGGGGGGGAAGAGACCCAGTACTTC
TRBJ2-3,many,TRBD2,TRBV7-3,CASSLQGSGGPSGTQYF,TGTGCCAGCAGCTTACAAGGCAGCGGGGGCCCATCCGGAACGCAGTATTTT
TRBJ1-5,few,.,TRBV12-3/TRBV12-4,CASTSMGAGQPQHF,TGTGCCAGCACCTCTATGGGGGCAGGTCAGCCCCAGCATTTT
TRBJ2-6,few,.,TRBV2,CASSAERSGANVLTF,TGTGCCAGCAGTGCAGAGCGCTCTGGGGCCAACGTCCTGACTTTC
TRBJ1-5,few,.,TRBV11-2,CASSLVAGAAQHF,TGTGCCAGCAGCTTAGTAGCTGGGGCAGCCCAGCATTTT
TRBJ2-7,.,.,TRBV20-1,CSAHPGQTYEQYF,TGCAGTGCTCACCCAGGACAGACCTACGAGCAGTACTTC
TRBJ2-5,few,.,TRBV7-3,CASSPRGRRQETQYF,TGTGCCAGCAGCCCCAGGGGCAGGCGACAAGAGACCCAGTACTTC
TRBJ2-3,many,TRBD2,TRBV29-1,CSVASSGDYTDTQYF,TGCAGCGTAGCCTCTAGCGGGGACTACACAGATACGCAGTATTTT
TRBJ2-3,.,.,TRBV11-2,CASSRRGGQPTDTQYF,TGTGCCAGCAGCCGCAGGGGAGGACAACCAACAGATACGCAGTATTTT
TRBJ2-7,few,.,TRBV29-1,CSVEAEISYEQYF,TGCAGCGTTGAGGCGGAAATCTCCTACGAGCAGTACTTC
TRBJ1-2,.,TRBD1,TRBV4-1,CASSPQGARGYTF,TGCGCCAGCAGCCCTCAGGGGGCAAGAGGCTACACCTTC
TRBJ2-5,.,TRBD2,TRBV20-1,CSASSGEAQETQYF,TGCAGTGCTTCTAGCGGGGAGGCCCAAGAGACCCAGTACTTC
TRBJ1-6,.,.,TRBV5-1,CASSLGDRANSPLHF,TGCGCCAGCAGCTTGGGTGACAGAGCCAATTCACCCCTCCACTTT
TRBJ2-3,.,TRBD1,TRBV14,CASSQVRGRGTDTQYF,TGTGCCAGCAGCCAAGTTAGGGGGCGCGGCACAGATACGCAGTATTTT
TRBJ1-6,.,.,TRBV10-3,CAISPSQGPNSPLHF,TGTGCCATCAGTCCCTCGCAGGGACCTAATTCACCCCTCCACTTT
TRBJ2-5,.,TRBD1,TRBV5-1,CASSLTGGQVRETQYF,TGCGCCAGCAGCTTGACAGGGGGCCAAGTTAGGGAGACCCAGTACTTC
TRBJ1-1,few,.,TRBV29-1,CITWAGYEAFF,TGCATCACTTGGGCAGGTTATGAAGCTTTCTTT
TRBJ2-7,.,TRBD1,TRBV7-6,CASSYGHRGQSYEQYF,TGTGCCAGCAGCTATGGGCATAGGGGGCAATCCTACGAGCAGTACTTC
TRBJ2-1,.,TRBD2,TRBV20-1,CSARPSGGNEQFF,TGCAGTGCTAGACCTAGCGGGGGTAATGAGCAGTTCTTC
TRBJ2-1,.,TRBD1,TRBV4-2,CASSRASGTGSYNEQFF,TGTGCCAGCAGCCGAGCCTCCGGGACAGGCTCCTACAATGAGCAGTTCTTC
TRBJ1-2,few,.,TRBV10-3,CAISEGSQNYGYTF,TGTGCCATCAGTGAGGGCAGTCAGAACTATGGCTACACCTTC